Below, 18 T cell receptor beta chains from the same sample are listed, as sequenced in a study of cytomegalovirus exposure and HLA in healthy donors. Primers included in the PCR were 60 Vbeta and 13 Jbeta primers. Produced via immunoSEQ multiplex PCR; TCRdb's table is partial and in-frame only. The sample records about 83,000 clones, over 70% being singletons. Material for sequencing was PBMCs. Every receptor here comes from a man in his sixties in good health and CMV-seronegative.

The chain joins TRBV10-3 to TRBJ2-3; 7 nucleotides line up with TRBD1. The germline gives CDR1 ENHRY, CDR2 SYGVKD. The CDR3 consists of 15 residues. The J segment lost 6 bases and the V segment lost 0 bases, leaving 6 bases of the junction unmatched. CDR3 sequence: CAISESGSGGDTQYF. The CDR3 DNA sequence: TGTGCCATCAGTGAGTCGGGGTCAGGGGGTGATACGCAGTATTTT.

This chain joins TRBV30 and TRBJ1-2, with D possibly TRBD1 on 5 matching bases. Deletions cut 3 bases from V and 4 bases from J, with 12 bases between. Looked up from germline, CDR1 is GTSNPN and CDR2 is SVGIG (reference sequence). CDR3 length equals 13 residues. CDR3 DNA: TGTGCCTGGAGCTTGGGCAGGGTCTATGGCTACACCTTC. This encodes CAWSLGRVYGYTF. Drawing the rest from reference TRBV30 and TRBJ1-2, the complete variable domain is SQTIHQWPATLVQPVGSPLSLECTVEGTSNPNLYWYRQAAGRGLQLLFYSVGIGQISSEVPQNLSASRPQDRQFILSSKKLLLSDSGFYLCAWSLGRVYGYTFGSGTRLTVV.

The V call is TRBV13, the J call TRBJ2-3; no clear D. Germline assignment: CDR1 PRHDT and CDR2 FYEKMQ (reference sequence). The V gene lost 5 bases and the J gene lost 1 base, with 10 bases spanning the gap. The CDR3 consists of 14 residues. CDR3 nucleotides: TGTGCCAGCAGCCGCGGCTCGGGCACAGATACGCAGTATTTT. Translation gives CASSRGSGTDTQYF.

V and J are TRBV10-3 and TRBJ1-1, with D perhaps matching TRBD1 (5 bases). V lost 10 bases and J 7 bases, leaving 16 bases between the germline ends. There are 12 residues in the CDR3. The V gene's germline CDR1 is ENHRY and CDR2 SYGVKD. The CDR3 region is CATRSSGNEAFF. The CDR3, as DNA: TGTGCCACGAGAAGTTCAGGGAATGAAGCTTTCTTT.

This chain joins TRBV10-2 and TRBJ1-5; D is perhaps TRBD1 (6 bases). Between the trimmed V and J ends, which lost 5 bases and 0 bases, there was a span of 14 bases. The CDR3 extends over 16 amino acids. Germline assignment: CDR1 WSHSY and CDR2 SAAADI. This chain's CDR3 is CASSKVGAGSNQPQHF. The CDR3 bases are TGCGCCAGCAGTAAAGTGGGGGCGGGTAGCAATCAGCCCCAGCATTTT.

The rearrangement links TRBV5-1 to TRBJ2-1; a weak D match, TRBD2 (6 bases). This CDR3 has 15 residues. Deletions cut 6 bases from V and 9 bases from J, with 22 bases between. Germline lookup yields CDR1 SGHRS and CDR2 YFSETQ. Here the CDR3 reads CASTLATGITGEQFF. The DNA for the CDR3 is TGCGCCAGCACCCTAGCGACCGGCATAACCGGTGAGCAGTTCTTC.

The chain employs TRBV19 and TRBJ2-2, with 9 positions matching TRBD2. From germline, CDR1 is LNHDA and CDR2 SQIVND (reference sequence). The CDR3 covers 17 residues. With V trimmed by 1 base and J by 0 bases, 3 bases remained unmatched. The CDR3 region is CASSIAASGTNTGELFF. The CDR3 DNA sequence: TGTGCCAGTAGTATAGCGGCTAGCGGGACGAACACCGGGGAGCTGTTTTTT.

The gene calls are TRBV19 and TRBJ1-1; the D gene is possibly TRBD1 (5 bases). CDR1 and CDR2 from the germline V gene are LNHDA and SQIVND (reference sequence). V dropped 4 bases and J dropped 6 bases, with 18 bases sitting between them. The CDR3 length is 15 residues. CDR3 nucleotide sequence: TGTGCCAGTAGTACAAACCCATCGGGCAGGGCTGAAGCTTTCTTT. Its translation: CASSTNPSGRAEAFF.

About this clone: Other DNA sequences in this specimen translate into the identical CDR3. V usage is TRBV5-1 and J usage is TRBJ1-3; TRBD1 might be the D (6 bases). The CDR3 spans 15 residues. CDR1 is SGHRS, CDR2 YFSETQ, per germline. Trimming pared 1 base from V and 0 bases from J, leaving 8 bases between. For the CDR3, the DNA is TGCGCCAGCAGCTTGAGAGGGGGCTCTGGAAACACCATATATTTT. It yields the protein CASSLRGGSGNTIYF.

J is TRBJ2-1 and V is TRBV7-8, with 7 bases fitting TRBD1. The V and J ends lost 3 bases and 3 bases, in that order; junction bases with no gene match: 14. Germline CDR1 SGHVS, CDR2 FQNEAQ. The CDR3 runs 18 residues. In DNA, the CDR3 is TGTGCCAGCAGCTTGTCGGATCCGGGACAGATACTCTACAATGAGCAGTTCTTC. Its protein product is CASSLSDPGQILYNEQFF.

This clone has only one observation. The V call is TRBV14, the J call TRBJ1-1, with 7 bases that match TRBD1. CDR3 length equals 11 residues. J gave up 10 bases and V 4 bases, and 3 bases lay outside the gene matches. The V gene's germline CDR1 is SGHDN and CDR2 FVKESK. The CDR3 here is CASSRGGGAFF. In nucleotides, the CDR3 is TGTGCCAGCAGCCGAGGGGGCGGAGCTTTCTTT. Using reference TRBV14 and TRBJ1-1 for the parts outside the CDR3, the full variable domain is EAGVTQFPSHSVIEKGQTVTLRCDPISGHDNLYWYRRVMGKEIKFLLHFVKESKQDESGMPNNRFLAERTGGTYSTLKVQPAELEDSGVYFCASSRGGGAFFGQGTRLTVV.

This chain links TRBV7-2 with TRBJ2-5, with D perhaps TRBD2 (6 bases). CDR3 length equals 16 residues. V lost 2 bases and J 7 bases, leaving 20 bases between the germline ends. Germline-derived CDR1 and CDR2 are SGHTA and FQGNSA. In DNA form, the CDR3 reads TGTGCCAGCAGCTTATGGGACTCAGGGATCTTGGGGACCCAGTACTTC. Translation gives CASSLWDSGILGTQYF. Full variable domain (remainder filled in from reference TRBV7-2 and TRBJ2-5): GAGVSQSPSNKVTEKGKDVELRCDPISGHTALYWYRQSLGQGLEFLIYFQGNSAPDKSGLPSDRFSAERTGGSVSTLTIQRTQQEDSAVYLCASSLWDSGILGTQYFGPGTRLLVL.

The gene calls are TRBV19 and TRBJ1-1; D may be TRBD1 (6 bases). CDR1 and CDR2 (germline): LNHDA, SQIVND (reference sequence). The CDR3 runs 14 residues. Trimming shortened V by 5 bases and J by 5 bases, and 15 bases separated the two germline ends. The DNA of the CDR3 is TGTGCCAGTAGTCCCTGGGACAAAAGGACTGAAGCTTTCTTT. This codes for CASSPWDKRTEAFF.

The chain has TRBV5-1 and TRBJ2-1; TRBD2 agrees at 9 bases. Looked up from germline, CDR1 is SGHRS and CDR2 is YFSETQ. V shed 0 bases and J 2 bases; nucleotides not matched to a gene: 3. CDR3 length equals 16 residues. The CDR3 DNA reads TGCGCCAGCAGCTTGGATCTAGCGGGAACCTACAATGAGCAGTTCTTC. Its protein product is CASSLDLAGTYNEQFF.

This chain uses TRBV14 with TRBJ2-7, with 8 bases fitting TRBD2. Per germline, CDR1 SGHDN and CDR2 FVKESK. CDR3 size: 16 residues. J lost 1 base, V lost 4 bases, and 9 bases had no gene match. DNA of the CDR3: TGTGCCAGCAGCCCTAGCGGCGGGGGGCCTTCCTACGAGCAGTACTTC. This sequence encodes CASSPSGGGPSYEQYF.

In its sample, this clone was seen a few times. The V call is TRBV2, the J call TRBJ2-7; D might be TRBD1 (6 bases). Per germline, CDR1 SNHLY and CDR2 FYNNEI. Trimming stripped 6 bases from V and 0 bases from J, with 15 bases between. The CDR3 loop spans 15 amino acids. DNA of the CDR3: TGTGCCAGCAGAGCTTCAGGGGTCAGCTCCTACGAGCAGTACTTC. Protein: CASRASGVSSYEQYF.

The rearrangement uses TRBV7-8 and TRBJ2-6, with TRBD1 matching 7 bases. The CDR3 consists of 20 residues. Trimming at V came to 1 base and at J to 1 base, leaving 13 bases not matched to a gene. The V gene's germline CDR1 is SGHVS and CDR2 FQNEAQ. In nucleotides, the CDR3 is TGTGCCAGCAGCTTAGGGCTGGGGGTGGGACAGAGATCTGGGGCCAACGTCCTGACTTTC. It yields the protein CASSLGLGVGQRSGANVLTF.

The CDR3 loop is CASREGQQKETQYF. The CDR3 bases are TGTGCCAGCAGAGAGGGACAGCAAAAAGAGACCCAGTACTTC. The genes are TRBV28 and TRBJ2-5, with 7 bases fitting TRBD1. The ends lost 6 bases at V and 3 bases at J; junction bases unmatched: 7. Looked up from germline, CDR1 is MDHEN and CDR2 is SYDVKM. The CDR3 consists of 14 residues.